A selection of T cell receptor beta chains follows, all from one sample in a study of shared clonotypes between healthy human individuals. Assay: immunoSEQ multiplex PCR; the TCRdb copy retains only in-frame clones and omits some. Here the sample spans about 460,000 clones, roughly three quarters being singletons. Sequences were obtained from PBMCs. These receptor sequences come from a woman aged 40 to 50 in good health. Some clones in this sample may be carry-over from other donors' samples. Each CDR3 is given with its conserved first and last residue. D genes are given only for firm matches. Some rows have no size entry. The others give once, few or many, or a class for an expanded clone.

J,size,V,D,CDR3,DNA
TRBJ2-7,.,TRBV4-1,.,CASSQDERAKSYEQYF,TGCGCCAGCAGCCAAGATGAGAGGGCAAAGTCCTACGAGCAGTACTTC
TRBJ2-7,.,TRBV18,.,CASSPTAPSYEQYF,TGTGCCAGCTCCCCGACAGCCCCCTCCTACGAGCAGTACTTC
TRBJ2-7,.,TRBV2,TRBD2,CASSNSLSGMDEQYF,TGTGCCAGCAGTAACAGTCTTAGCGGGATGGACGAGCAGTACTTC
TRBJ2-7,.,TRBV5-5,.,CASSLGPGSYEQYF,TGTGCCAGCAGCTTGGGACCCGGGAGCTACGAGCAGTACTTC
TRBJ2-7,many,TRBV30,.,CAWSVGQGGPYEQYF,TGTGCCTGGAGTGTAGGGCAGGGGGGACCCTACGAGCAGTACTTC
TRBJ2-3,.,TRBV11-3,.,CASSLHTDTQYF,TGTGCCAGCAGCTTACACACAGATACGCAGTATTTT
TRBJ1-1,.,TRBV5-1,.,CASSFNLGRNTEAFF,TGCGCCAGCAGCTTTAACCTGGGAAGGAACACTGAAGCTTTCTTT
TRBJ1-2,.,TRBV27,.,CASSLRVGSYGYTF,TGTGCCAGCAGTCTCCGAGTGGGGTCCTATGGCTACACCTTC
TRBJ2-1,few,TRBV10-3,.,CAISDRGDGNEQFF,TGTGCCATCAGTGATCGAGGGGATGGCAATGAGCAGTTCTTC
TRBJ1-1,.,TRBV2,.,CASRFQRDTEAFF,TGTGCCAGCCGGTTCCAGAGGGACACTGAAGCTTTCTTT
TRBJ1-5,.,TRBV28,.,CASSQQGGNQPQHF,TGTGCCAGCAGTCAACAGGGCGGCAATCAGCCCCAGCATTTT
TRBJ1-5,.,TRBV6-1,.,CASSELAGDQPQHF,TGTGCCAGCAGTGAATTGGCAGGAGATCAGCCCCAGCATTTT
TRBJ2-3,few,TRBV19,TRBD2,CASSIIHRAGFSDTQYF,TGTGCCAGTAGTATAATCCATAGAGCGGGGTTTTCAGATACGCAGTATTTT
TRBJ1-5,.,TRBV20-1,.,CSAGDQPQHF,TGCAGTGCTGGGGATCAGCCCCAGCATTTT
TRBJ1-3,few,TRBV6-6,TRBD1,CASTGDSSGNTIYF,TGTGCCAGCACCGGGGACAGCTCTGGAAACACCATATATTTT
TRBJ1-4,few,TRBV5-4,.,CASSFGLANEKLFF,TGTGCCAGCAGCTTTGGGTTGGCTAATGAAAAACTGTTTTTT
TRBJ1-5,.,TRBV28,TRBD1,CASGWATGATNQPQHF,TGTGCCAGCGGGTGGGCGACAGGGGCGACCAATCAGCCCCAGCATTTT
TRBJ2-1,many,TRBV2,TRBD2,CASSEGLAGGGPYNEQFF,TGTGCCAGCAGTGAGGGACTAGCGGGAGGTGGCCCCTACAATGAGCAGTTCTTC
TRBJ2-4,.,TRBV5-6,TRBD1,CASSLARDRVRNIQYF,TGTGCCAGCAGCTTGGCCCGGGACAGGGTGAGAAACATTCAGTACTTC
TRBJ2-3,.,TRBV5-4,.,CASSQPTSSTDTQYF,TGTGCCAGCAGCCAACCCACATCCAGCACAGATACGCAGTATTTT
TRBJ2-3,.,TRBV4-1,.,CASSQVIGSTDTQYF,TGCGCCAGCAGCCAAGTGATAGGAAGCACAGATACGCAGTATTTT
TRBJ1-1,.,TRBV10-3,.,CAIRPEDTEAFF,TGTGCCATCAGGCCTGAGGACACTGAAGCTTTCTTT
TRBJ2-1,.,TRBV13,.,CASSQESGVRGNEQFF,TGTGCCAGCAGCCAAGAATCTGGAGTCAGGGGCAATGAGCAGTTCTTC
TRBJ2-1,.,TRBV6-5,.,CASSSYGTTGEQFF,TGTGCCAGCAGTTCTTACGGGACCACTGGTGAGCAGTTCTTC
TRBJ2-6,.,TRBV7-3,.,CASSKYSASGANVLTF,TGTGCCAGCAGCAAATACTCGGCATCTGGGGCCAACGTCCTGACTTTC
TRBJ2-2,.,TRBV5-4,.,CASSLSTGNTGELFF,TGTGCCAGCAGCTTGTCAACAGGGAACACCGGGGAGCTGTTTTTT
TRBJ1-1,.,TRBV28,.,CASSLPTSTRGAVTEAFF,TGTGCCAGCAGCCTACCTACCTCCACTAGGGGCGCGGTCACTGAAGCTTTCTTT
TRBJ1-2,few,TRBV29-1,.,CSESSSYGYIF,TGCAGCGAGTCCTCAAGCTATGGCTACATCTTC
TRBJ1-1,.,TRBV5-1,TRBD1,CASSLQGNVDTEAFF,TGCGCCAGCAGCTTACAGGGGAACGTAGACACTGAAGCTTTCTTT
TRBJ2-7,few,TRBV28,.,CASTLLRGGHYEQYF,TGTGCCAGCACTCTCCTTCGAGGGGGACACTACGAGCAGTACTTC
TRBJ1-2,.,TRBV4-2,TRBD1,CASSQPGQGIYGYTF,TGTGCCAGCAGCCAACCCGGACAGGGAATTTATGGCTACACCTTC
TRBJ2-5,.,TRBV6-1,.,CASSEEDGPHGTQYF,TGTGCCAGCAGTGAAGAGGACGGACCCCATGGGACCCAGTACTTC
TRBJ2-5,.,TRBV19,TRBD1,CASTPTAGTGYETQYF,TGTGCCAGTACACCTACCGCCGGGACAGGGTATGAGACCCAGTACTTC
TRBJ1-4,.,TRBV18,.,CASSPRGLGSELFF,TGTGCCAGCTCACCGAGGGGCCTCGGGTCGGAACTGTTTTTT
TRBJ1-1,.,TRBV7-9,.,CASSLGGVQGNTEAFF,TGTGCCAGCAGCTTAGGTGGGGTACAGGGTAACACTGAAGCTTTCTTT
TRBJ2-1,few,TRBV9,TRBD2,CASSSGTPGLAADNEQFF,TGTGCCAGCAGCTCGGGGACACCGGGACTAGCAGCAGACAATGAGCAGTTCTTC
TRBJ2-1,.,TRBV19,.,CASSQGRYNEQFF,TGTGCCAGTAGTCAGGGGCGATACAATGAGCAGTTCTTC
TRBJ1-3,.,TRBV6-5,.,CASSRGLDSGNTIYF,TGTGCCAGCAGTCGTGGACTGGACAGTGGAAACACCATATATTTT
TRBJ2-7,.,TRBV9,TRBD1,CASSVAGDRVGSEQYF,TGTGCCAGCAGCGTAGCGGGGGACAGGGTGGGTTCCGAGCAGTACTTC
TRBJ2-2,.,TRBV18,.,CASSSGTGELFF,TGTGCCAGCTCGTCAGGCACCGGGGAGCTGTTTTTT
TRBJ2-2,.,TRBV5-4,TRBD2,CASSPGTSFTGELFF,TGTGCCAGCAGCCCCGGGACTAGCTTCACCGGGGAGCTGTTTTTT